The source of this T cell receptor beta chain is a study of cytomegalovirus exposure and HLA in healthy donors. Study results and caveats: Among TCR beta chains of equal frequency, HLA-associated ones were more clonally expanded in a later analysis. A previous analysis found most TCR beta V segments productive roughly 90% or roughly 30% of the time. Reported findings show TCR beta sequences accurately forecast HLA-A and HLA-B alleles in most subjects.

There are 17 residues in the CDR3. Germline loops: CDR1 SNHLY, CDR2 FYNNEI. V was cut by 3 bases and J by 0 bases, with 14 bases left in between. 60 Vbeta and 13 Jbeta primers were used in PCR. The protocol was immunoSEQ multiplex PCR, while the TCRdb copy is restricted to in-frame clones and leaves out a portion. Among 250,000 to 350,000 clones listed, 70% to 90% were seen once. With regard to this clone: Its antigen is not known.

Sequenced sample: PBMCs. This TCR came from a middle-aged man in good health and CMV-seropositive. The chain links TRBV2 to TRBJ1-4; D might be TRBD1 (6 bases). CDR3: CASSDQGMVATNEKLFF. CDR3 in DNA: TGTGCCAGCAGTGACCAGGGGATGGTGGCAACTAATGAAAAACTGTTTTTT. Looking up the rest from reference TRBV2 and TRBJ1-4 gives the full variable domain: EPEVTQTPSHQVTQMGQEVILRCVPISNHLYFYWYRQILGQKVEFLVSFYNNEISEKSEIFDDQFSVERPDGSNFTLKIRSTKLEDSAMYFCASSDQGMVATNEKLFFGSGTQLSVL.